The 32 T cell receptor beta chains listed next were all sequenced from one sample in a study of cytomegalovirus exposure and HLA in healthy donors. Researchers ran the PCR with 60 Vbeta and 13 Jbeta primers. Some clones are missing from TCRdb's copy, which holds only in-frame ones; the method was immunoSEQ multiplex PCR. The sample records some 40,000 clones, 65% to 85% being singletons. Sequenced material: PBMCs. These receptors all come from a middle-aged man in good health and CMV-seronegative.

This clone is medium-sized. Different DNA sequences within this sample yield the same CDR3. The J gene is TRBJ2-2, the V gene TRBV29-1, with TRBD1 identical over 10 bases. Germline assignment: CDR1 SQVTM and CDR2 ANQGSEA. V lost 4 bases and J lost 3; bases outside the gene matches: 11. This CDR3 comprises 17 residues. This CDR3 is CSVGGRDRGLHTGELFF. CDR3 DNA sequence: TGCAGCGTTGGGGGTAGAGACAGGGGGCTCCACACCGGGGAGCTGTTTTTT.

The CDR3 protein is CATSQVRGSYEQYF. In nucleotides, the CDR3 is TGTGCCACCTCTCAAGTAAGGGGCTCCTACGAGCAGTACTTC. The V gene is TRBV15, the J gene TRBJ2-7; D perhaps matches TRBD1 (5 bases). The CDR3 length is 14 residues. The V gene's germline CDR1 is LNHNV and CDR2 YYDKDF (reference sequence). V was shortened by 8 bases and J by 0 bases, with 14 bases between the two germline ends.

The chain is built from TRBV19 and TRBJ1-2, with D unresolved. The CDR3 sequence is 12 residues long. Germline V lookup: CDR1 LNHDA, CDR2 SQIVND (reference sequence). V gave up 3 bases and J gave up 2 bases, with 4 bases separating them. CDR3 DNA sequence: TGTGCCAGTAGTATTGAGAACTATGGCTACACCTTC. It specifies CASSIENYGYTF.

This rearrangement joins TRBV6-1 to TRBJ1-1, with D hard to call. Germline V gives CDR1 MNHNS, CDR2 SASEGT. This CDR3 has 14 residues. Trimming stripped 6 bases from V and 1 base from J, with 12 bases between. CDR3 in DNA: TGTGCCAGCAGCCTTGGACTGGAGAACACTGAAGCTTTCTTT. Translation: CASSLGLENTEAFF.

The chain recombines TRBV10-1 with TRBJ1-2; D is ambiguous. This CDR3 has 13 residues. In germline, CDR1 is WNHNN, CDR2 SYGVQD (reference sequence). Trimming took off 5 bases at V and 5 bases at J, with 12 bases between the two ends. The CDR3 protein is CASSPRTGYGYTF. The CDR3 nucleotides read TGCGCCAGCAGTCCCCGGACGGGGTATGGCTACACCTTC.

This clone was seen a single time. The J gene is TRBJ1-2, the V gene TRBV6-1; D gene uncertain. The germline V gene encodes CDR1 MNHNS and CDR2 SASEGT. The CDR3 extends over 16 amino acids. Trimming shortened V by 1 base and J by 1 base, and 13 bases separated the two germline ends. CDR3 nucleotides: TGTGCCAGCAGTGAAGAGCCAGGCCCGCTTAACTATGGCTACACCTTC. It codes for CASSEEPGPLNYGYTF.

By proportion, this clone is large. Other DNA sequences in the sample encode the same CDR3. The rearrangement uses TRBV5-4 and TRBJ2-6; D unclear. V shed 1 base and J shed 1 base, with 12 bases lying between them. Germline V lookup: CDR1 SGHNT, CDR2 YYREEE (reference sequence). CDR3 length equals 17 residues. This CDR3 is CASSLLGASSGANVLTF. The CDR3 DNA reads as TGTGCCAGCAGCTTGCTCGGAGCTAGTTCTGGGGCCAACGTCCTGACTTTC.

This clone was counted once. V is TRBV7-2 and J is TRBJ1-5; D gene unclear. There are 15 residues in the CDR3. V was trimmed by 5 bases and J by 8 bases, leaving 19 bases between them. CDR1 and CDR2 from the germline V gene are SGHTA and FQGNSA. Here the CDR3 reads CASSPGIPAEKPQHF. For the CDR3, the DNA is TGTGCCAGCAGCCCGGGGATACCGGCTGAGAAGCCCCAGCATTTT.

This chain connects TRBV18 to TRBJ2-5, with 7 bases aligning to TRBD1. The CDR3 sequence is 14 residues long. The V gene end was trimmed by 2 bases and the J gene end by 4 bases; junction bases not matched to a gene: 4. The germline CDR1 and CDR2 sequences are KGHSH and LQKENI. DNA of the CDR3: TGTGCCAGCTCACCAAGGGGGCGAGCAGAGACCCAGTACTTC. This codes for CASSPRGRAETQYF.

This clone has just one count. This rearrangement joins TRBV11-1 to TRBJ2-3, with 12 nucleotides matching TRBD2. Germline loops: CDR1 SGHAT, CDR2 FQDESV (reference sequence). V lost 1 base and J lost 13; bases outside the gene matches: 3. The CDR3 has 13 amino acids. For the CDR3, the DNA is TGTGCCAGCAGCTTAGGACTAGCGGGGGACGAGTATTTT. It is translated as CASSLGLAGDEYF.

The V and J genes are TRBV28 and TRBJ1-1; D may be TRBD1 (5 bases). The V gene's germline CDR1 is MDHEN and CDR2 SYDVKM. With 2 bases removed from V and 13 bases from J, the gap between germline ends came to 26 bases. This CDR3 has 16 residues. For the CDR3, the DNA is TGTGCCAGCAGTTTAAGAGGCTTCGTATTGGGGGGAAGTGGTTTCTTT. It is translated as CASSLRGFVLGGSGFF.

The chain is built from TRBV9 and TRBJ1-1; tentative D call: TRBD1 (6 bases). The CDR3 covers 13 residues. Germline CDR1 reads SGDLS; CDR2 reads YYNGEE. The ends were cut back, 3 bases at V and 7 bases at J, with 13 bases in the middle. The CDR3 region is CASSDRDGVEAFF. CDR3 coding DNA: TGTGCCAGCAGCGACAGGGACGGGGTTGAAGCTTTCTTT.

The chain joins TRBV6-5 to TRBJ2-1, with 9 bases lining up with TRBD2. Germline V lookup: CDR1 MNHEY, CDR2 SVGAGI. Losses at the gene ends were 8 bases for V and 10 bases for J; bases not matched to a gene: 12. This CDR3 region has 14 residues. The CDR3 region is CASRGREGFIEQFF. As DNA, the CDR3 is TGTGCCAGCCGGGGGCGGGAGGGATTTATAGAGCAGTTCTTC.

The chain's CDR3 is CASVLMGRVTEAFF. DNA for the CDR3: TGTGCCAGCGTCTTAATGGGCCGTGTCACTGAAGCTTTCTTT. The J gene is TRBJ1-1, the V gene TRBV27; D is uncertain. Germline loops: CDR1 MNHEY, CDR2 SMNVEV (reference sequence). V was pared by 8 bases and J by 4 bases, with 17 bases between. The CDR3 length is 14 residues.

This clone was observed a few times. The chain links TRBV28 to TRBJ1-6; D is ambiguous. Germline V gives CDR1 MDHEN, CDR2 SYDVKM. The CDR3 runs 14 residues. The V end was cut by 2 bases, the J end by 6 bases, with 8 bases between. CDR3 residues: CASSLEVGNSPLHF. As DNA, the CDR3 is TGTGCCAGCAGTTTAGAGGTCGGTAATTCACCCCTCCACTTT.

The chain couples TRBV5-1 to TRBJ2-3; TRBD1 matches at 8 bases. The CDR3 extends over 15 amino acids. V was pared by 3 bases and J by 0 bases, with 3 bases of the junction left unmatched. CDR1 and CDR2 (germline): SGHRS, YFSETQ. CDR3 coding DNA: TGCGCCAGCAGCTCAGGACAGGGTAGCACAGATACGCAGTATTTT. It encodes CASSSGQGSTDTQYF.

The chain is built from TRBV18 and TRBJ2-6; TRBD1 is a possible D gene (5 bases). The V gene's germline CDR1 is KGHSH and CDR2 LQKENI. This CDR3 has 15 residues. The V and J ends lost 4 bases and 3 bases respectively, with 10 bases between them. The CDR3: CASSQGAHGANVLTF. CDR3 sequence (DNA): TGTGCCAGCTCACAAGGGGCGCATGGGGCCAACGTCCTGACTTTC.

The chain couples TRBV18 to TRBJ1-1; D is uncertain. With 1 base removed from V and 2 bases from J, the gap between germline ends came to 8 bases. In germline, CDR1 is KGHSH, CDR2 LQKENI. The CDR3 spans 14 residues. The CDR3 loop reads CASSPQAGNTEAFF. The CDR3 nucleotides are TGTGCCAGCTCACCACAGGCAGGTAACACTGAAGCTTTCTTT.

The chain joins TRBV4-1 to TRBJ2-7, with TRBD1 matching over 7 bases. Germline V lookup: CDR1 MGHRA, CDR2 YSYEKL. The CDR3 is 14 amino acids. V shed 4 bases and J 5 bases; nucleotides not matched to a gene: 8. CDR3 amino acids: CASSPRGRAHEQYF. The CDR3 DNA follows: TGCGCCAGCAGCCCTAGGGGGCGGGCCCACGAGCAGTACTTC.

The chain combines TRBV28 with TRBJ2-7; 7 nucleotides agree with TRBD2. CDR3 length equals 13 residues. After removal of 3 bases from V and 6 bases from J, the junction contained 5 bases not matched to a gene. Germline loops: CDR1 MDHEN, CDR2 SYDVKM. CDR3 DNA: TGTGCCAGCAGTTTGCGCGGGGGAGCCGAGCAGTACTTC. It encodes CASSLRGGAEQYF.

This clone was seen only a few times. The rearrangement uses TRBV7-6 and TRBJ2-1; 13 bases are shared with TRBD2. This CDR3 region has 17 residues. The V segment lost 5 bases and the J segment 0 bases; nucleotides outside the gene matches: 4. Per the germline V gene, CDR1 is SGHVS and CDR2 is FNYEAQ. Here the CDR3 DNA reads TGTGCCAGCAGCCCTCGGACTAGCGGGAGCTCCTACAATGAGCAGTTCTTC. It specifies CASSPRTSGSSYNEQFF.

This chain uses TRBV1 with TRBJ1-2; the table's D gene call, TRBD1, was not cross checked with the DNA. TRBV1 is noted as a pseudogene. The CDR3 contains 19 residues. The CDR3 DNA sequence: TGCACCAGCAGCCGCCAACCCCCGAAGCACAGGGAAACTAACTATGGCTACACCTTC. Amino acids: CTSSRQPPKHRETNYGYTF.

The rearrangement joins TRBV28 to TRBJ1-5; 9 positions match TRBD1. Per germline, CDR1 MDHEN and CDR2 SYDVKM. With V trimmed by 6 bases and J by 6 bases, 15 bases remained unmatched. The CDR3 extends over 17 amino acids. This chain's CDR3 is CASSPYLQGAVGQPQHF. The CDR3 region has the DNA TGTGCCAGCAGCCCTTACCTACAGGGGGCGGTAGGTCAGCCCCAGCATTTT.

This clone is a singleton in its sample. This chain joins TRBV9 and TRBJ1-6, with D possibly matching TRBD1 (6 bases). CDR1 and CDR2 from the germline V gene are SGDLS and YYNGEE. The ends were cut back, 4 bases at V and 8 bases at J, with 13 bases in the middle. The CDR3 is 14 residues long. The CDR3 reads CASSPDRTHSPLHF. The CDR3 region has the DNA TGTGCCAGCAGCCCGGACAGAACCCATTCACCCCTCCACTTT.

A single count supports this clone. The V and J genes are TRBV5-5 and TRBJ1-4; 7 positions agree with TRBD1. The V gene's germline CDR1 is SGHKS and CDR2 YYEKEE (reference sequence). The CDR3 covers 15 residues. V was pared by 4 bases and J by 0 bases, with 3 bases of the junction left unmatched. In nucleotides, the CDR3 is TGTGCCAGCAGCGCCGACAGGGCAACTAATGAAAAACTGTTTTTT. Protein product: CASSADRATNEKLFF.

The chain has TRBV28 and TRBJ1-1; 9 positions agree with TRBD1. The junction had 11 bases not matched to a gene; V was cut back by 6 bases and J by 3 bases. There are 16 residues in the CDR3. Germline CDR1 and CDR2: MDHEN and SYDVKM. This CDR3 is CASRTGGRKSDTEAFF. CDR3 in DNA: TGTGCCAGCAGAACAGGGGGCCGGAAGTCGGACACTGAAGCTTTCTTT.

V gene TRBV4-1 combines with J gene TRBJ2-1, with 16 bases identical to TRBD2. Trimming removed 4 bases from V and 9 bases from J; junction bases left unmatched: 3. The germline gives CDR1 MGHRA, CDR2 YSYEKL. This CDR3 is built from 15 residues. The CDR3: CASSPGLAGGSEQFF. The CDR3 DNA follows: TGCGCCAGCAGCCCGGGACTAGCGGGGGGGAGTGAGCAGTTCTTC.

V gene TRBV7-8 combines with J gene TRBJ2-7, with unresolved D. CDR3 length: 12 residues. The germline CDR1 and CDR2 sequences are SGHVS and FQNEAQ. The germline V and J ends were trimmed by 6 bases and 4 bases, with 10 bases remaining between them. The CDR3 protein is CASRGQNYEQYF. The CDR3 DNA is TGTGCCAGCAGGGGCCAGAATTACGAGCAGTACTTC.

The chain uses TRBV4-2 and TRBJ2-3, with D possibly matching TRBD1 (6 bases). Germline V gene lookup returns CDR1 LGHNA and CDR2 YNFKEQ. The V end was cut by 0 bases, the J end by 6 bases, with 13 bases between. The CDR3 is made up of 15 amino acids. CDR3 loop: CASSQDSRDMDTQYF. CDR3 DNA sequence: TGTGCCAGCAGCCAAGATTCCAGGGACATGGATACGCAGTATTTT.

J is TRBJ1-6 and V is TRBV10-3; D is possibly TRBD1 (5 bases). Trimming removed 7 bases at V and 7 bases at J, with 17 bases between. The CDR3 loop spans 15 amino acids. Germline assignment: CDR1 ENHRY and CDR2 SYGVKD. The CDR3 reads CAITSTRVGNSPLHF. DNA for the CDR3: TGTGCCATCACCTCGACCAGGGTGGGGAATTCACCCCTCCACTTT.

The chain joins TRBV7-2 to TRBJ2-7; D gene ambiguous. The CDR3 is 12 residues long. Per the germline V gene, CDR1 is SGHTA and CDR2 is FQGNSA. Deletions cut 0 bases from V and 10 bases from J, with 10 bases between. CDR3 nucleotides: TGTGCCAGCAGCTTAGCGCTCGGTGCTCAGTACTTC. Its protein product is CASSLALGAQYF.

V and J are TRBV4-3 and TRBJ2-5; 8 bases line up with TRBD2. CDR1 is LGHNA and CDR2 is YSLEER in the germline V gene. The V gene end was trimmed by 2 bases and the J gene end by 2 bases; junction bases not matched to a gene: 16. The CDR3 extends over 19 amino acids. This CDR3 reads CASSQPSPLAVDKQETQYF. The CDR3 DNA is TGCGCCAGCAGCCAACCTTCCCCACTAGCGGTGGACAAACAAGAGACCCAGTACTTC.